This record looks at one TCR beta chain sequence and its context. Use of 60 Vbeta and 13 Jbeta primers characterized the PCR. Repertoires were generated with immunoSEQ multiplex PCR, while TCRdb's copy carries only in-frame clones and drops some. The sample holds approximately 170,000 clones, roughly 84% seen once. After removal of 4 bases from V and 7 bases from J, the junction contained 6 bases not matched to a gene. The CDR3 loop spans 15 amino acids. The germline V gene encodes CDR1 SEHNR and CDR2 FQNEAQ (reference sequence). This specimen belongs to a study of cytomegalovirus exposure and HLA in healthy donors.

The source material was PBMCs. This TCR came from a man in his thirties or forties in good health and CMV-seropositive. The chain links TRBV7-9 to TRBJ2-1, with 11 nucleotides matching TRBD2. Here the CDR3 DNA reads TGTGCCAGCAGCTATACTAGCGGGAGACTAAATGAGCAGTTCTTC. Translated, it gives CASSYTSGRLNEQFF.